Listed here are 12 T cell receptor beta chains from one sample, sequenced in a study of T-cell memory formation after mild COVID-19. From the 5' RACE reads, TCRdb called clonotypes with MiXCR, one entry per CDR3 protein. The sample lists almost 45,000 distinct CDR3 sequences, around 6.1% occurring once. Sequencing was performed on PBMCs or a T cell subset sorted from them (not recorded which). All receptors come from an adult who had mild COVID-19 (a few samples of this study predate the infection). Cell type and time point are not known.

This clonotype was observed many times. This rearrangement joins TRBV18 to TRBJ2-3; 7 bases are a match to TRBD2. The length of the CDR3 is 15 residues. Germline loops: CDR1 KGHSH, CDR2 LQKENI. With V trimmed by 3 bases and J by 0 bases, 3 bases remained unmatched. The CDR3 nucleotides are TGTGCCAGCTCACCGCGCGGGGGTAGCACAGATACGCAGTATTTT. This encodes CASSPRGGSTDTQYF.

The genes are TRBV6-1 and TRBJ1-5; 9 bases are shared with TRBD1. The junction had 11 bases not matched to a gene; V was cut back by 5 bases and J by 0 bases. CDR1 and CDR2 (germline): MNHNS, SASEGT. This CDR3 is built from 18 residues. DNA of the CDR3: TGTGCCAGCAGTTTGGACAGGGGTGGGACATATAGCAATCAGCCCCAGCATTTT. This gives the protein CASSLDRGGTYSNQPQHF.

This clonotype was observed at least ten times. The chain links TRBV23-1 to TRBJ2-3; D is unresolved. TRBV23-1 is reported as an ORF; its role is uncertain. Trimming cost V 4 bases and J 1 base, with 12 bases left between them. The CDR3 is 15 residues long. This CDR3 reads CASSLGPTGTDTQYF. In nucleotides, the CDR3 is TGCGCCAGCAGTCTTGGGCCAACCGGCACAGATACGCAGTATTTT.

In its sample, this clonotype was seen a few times. The chain joins TRBV30 to TRBJ1-5; D is undetermined. This CDR3 is built from 13 residues. Trimming shortened V by 2 bases and J by 4 bases, and 9 bases separated the two germline ends. Germline assignment: CDR1 GTSNPN and CDR2 SVGIG (reference sequence). The CDR3 region is CAWSSLLNQPQHF. CDR3 coding DNA: TGTGCCTGGAGTTCCCTACTGAATCAGCCCCAGCATTTT.

This clonotype occurred a few times. V gene TRBV24-1 combines with J gene TRBJ2-3; 10 bases line up with TRBD1. V gave up 4 bases and J gave up 1 base; unmatched junction bases: 4. CDR3 length: 16 residues. Germline CDR1 is KGHDR and CDR2 is SFDVKD. The CDR3: CATSEPGTGGTDTQYF. Here the CDR3 DNA reads TGTGCCACCAGTGAGCCCGGGACAGGGGGCACAGATACGCAGTATTTT.

This clonotype was counted ten times or more. The V and J genes are TRBV11-2 and TRBJ2-2, with no clear D. V was pared by 5 bases and J by 1 base, with 11 bases between. Germline lookup yields CDR1 SGHAT and CDR2 FQNNGV. CDR3 length: 15 residues. The CDR3 reads CASSPLLGNTGELFF. As DNA, the CDR3 is TGTGCCAGCAGCCCATTGTTGGGGAACACCGGGGAGCTGTTTTTT.

There are many counts of this clonotype. This chain links TRBV27 with TRBJ2-1; 7 bases agree with TRBD2. The J segment lost 0 bases and the V segment lost 3 bases, leaving 5 bases of the junction unmatched. CDR1 and CDR2 from the germline V gene are MNHEY and SMNVEV (reference sequence). This CDR3 has 16 amino acids. The chain's CDR3 is CASSFPAGLSYNEQFF. DNA for the CDR3: TGTGCCAGCAGTTTCCCAGCGGGGCTCTCCTACAATGAGCAGTTCTTC.

The V and J genes are TRBV5-6 and TRBJ1-3; perhaps TRBD1 as D (6 bases). CDR3 length equals 17 residues. Germline V gives CDR1 SGHDT, CDR2 YYEEEE. V lost 7 bases and J 0 bases, leaving 20 bases between the germline ends. The CDR3 spells CASERLGGPISGNTIYF. In DNA form, the CDR3 reads TGTGCCAGCGAACGATTGGGGGGCCCAATCTCTGGAAACACCATATATTTT.

The chain uses TRBV15 and TRBJ1-6, with D uncertain. From germline, CDR1 is LNHNV and CDR2 YYDKDF (reference sequence). The CDR3 consists of 16 residues. The V end lost 1 base, the J end lost 7 bases, and 14 bases lay between the germline ends. CDR3 in DNA: TGTGCCACCAGCAGAGGGGCACCAGGATTGAATTCACCCCTCCACTTT. Protein sequence: CATSRGAPGLNSPLHF.

The chain couples TRBV24-1 to TRBJ2-1; 10 bases line up with TRBD2. This CDR3 spans 19 amino acids. The junction had 16 bases not matched to a gene; V was cut back by 9 bases and J by 0 bases. CDR1 and CDR2 (germline): KGHDR, SFDVKD. The CDR3 DNA reads TGTGCCACCCCACCCGAAAGCGAGCGGGAGGGGAGCTCCTACAATGAGCAGTTCTTC. Protein: CATPPESEREGSSYNEQFF.

The table lists this clonotype with a few counts. The chain recombines TRBV9 with TRBJ1-4, with D unresolved. This CDR3 contains 16 residues. CDR1 SGDLS and CDR2 YYNGEE come from the germline V gene. V lost 4 bases to trimming and J lost 7 bases, with 20 bases between them. In DNA, the CDR3 is TGTGCCAGCAGCCCCCGGTCGGTCCCGGAGAGTGAAAAACTGTTTTTT. Its translation is CASSPRSVPESEKLFF.

This clonotype was counted between two and nine times. This chain joins TRBV12-3 or TRBV12-4 and TRBJ1-2; D is undetermined. The length of the CDR3 is 14 residues. Trimming removed 6 bases at V and 2 bases at J, with 13 bases between. This CDR3 reads CASREGSRNYGYTF. CDR3 nucleotides: TGTGCCAGCAGAGAAGGGTCTCGGAACTATGGCTACACCTTC.